These 12 T cell receptor beta chains came from one sample sequenced in a study of T cell changes during pregnancy in multiple sclerosis. TCRdb's table, derived via immunoSEQ multiplex PCR, lists solely in-frame clones and lacks some. Of fewer than 45,000 clones detected, 94% appear once; the ten largest clones hold about 7.6%. The material sequenced was CD8+ T cells from peripheral blood mononuclear cells, taken in the third trimester of pregnancy. These receptor sequences come from a female donor with multiple sclerosis, enrolled in a pregnancy study.

The V call is TRBV30, the J call TRBJ1-1; unclear D gene. Germline CDR1 reads GTSNPN; CDR2 reads SVGIG (reference sequence). The length of the CDR3 is 11 residues. The V and J ends lost 3 bases and 7 bases respectively, with 9 bases between them. CDR3 in amino acids: CAWSPFGEAFF. The CDR3, as DNA: TGTGCCTGGAGCCCGTTCGGTGAAGCTTTCTTT.

This rearrangement joins TRBV28 to TRBJ1-1; D is undetermined. Deletions cut 1 base from V and 3 bases from J, with 12 bases between. Looked up from germline, CDR1 is MDHEN and CDR2 is SYDVKM. CDR3 length: 15 residues. CDR3 coding DNA: TGTGCCAGCAGTTTATTCGACCCTAGGTACACTGAAGCTTTCTTT. It yields the protein CASSLFDPRYTEAFF.

The CDR3 here is CASSLRDSETSGRNYEQYF. The CDR3 coding sequence is TGTGCCAGCAGTTTACGGGACAGCGAGACTAGCGGGAGGAACTACGAGCAGTACTTC. This sequence joins TRBV28 and TRBJ2-7; 13 nucleotides line up with TRBD2. Looked up from germline, CDR1 is MDHEN and CDR2 is SYDVKM. V gave up 2 bases and J gave up 3 bases; unmatched junction bases: 13. CDR3 length equals 19 residues. Variable domain in full (rest from reference TRBV28 and TRBJ2-7): DVKVTQSSRYLVKRTGEKVFLECVQDMDHENMFWYRQDPGLGLRLIYFSYDVKMKEKGDIPEGYSVSREKKERFSLILESASTNQTSMYLCASSLRDSETSGRNYEQYFGPGTRLTVT.

This chain links TRBV7-9 with TRBJ2-2; 7 positions agree with TRBD1. J gave up 1 base and V 5 bases, and 4 bases lay outside the gene matches. Germline lookup yields CDR1 SEHNR and CDR2 FQNEAQ (reference sequence). The CDR3 contains 15 residues. CDR3 residues: CASSAWTGNTGELFF. Written as DNA, the CDR3 is TGTGCCAGCAGCGCCTGGACAGGGAACACCGGGGAGCTGTTTTTT.

This chain links TRBV7-6 with TRBJ2-1; D might be TRBD2 (5 bases). V was pared by 1 base and J by 7 bases, with 8 bases between. Germline CDR1 and CDR2: SGHVS and FNYEAQ. This CDR3 has 13 residues. CDR3 sequence (DNA): TGTGCCAGCAGCTTAGGAGGGAAGAATGAGCAGTTCTTC. Translated: CASSLGGKNEQFF.

The chain recombines TRBV30 with TRBJ2-3; 9 bases align to TRBD2. The germline V gene has CDR1 GTSNPN and CDR2 SVGIG (reference sequence). CDR3 length: 15 amino acids. V shed 4 bases and J 6 bases; nucleotides not matched to a gene: 11. CDR3 DNA sequence: TGTGCCTGGACAACTAGCGGGCTATTTCGGGATACGCAGTATTTT. This codes for CAWTTSGLFRDTQYF. The whole variable domain, filled in from reference TRBV30 and TRBJ2-3, reads SQTIHQWPATLVQPVGSPLSLECTVEGTSNPNLYWYRQAAGRGLQLLFYSVGIGQISSEVPQNLSASRPQDRQFILSSKKLLLSDSGFYLCAWTTSGLFRDTQYFGPGTRLTVL.

V is TRBV7-6 and J is TRBJ2-3; D is possibly TRBD1 (5 bases). In germline, CDR1 is SGHVS, CDR2 FNYEAQ. This CDR3 spans 14 amino acids. V was pared by 6 bases and J by 1 base, with 11 bases between. The CDR3 region has the DNA TGTGCCAGCAGTTCAGGGCCGGGCACAGATACGCAGTATTTT. Encoded protein: CASSSGPGTDTQYF. Based on the CDR3 plus reference TRBV7-6 and TRBJ2-3, the full variable domain is GAGVSQSPRYKVTKRGQDVALRCDPISGHVSLYWYRQALGQGPEFLTYFNYEAQQDKSGLPNDRFSAERPEGSISTLTIQRTEQRDSAMYRCASSSGPGTDTQYFGPGTRLTVL.

The chain is built from TRBV7-2 and TRBJ2-7, with D perhaps matching TRBD1 (5 bases). The V and J ends lost 5 bases and 1 base respectively, with 21 bases between them. The CDR3 length is 17 residues. Germline V gives CDR1 SGHTA, CDR2 FQGNSA. This chain's CDR3 is CASSPNLGQGFSYEQYF. For the CDR3, the DNA is TGTGCCAGCAGCCCCAATCTTGGTCAGGGCTTTTCCTACGAGCAGTACTTC.

The chain joins TRBV29-1 to TRBJ2-1; 8 bases are shared with TRBD2. With 6 bases clipped from V and 7 bases from J, the junction kept 11 bases outside the gene matches. CDR1 and CDR2 from the germline V gene are SQVTM and ANQGSEA. The CDR3 contains 14 residues. CDR3 sequence reads: CSVEVAGRENEQFF. The CDR3 nucleotides read TGCAGCGTGGAGGTAGCGGGGCGTGAGAATGAGCAGTTCTTC.

To note about this clone: The same CDR3 is also encoded by other DNA sequences in this sample. The chain has TRBV27 and TRBJ1-5, with a tentative D call TRBD1 (5 bases). The CDR3 runs 14 residues. CDR1 and CDR2 from the germline V gene are MNHEY and SMNVEV (reference sequence). The V end lost 2 bases, the J end lost 1 base, and 6 bases lay between the germline ends. The CDR3: CASSLGGSNQPQHF. The CDR3 nucleotides read TGTGCCAGCAGTTTAGGGGGGAGCAATCAGCCCCAGCATTTT.

This chain connects TRBV28 to TRBJ2-5; a weak D match, TRBD2 (6 bases). This CDR3 spans 15 amino acids. V lost 4 bases to trimming and J lost 6 bases, with 18 bases between them. From germline, CDR1 is MDHEN and CDR2 SYDVKM. The CDR3 bases are TGTGCCAGCAGTTATACCGGGAGTGAGGGGAAGACCCAGTACTTC. Protein sequence: CASSYTGSEGKTQYF.

The chain links TRBV6-1 to TRBJ2-7; weak D call: TRBD2 (6 bases). With 2 bases removed from V and 8 bases from J, the gap between germline ends came to 25 bases. Germline V gene sequence: CDR1 MNHNS, CDR2 SASEGT. The CDR3 has 17 amino acids. The CDR3 DNA reads TGTGCCAGCAGTGAATCTGGGGGAGGCGTGTCACTGAGGAAGCAGTACTTC. Its translation is CASSESGGGVSLRKQYF.